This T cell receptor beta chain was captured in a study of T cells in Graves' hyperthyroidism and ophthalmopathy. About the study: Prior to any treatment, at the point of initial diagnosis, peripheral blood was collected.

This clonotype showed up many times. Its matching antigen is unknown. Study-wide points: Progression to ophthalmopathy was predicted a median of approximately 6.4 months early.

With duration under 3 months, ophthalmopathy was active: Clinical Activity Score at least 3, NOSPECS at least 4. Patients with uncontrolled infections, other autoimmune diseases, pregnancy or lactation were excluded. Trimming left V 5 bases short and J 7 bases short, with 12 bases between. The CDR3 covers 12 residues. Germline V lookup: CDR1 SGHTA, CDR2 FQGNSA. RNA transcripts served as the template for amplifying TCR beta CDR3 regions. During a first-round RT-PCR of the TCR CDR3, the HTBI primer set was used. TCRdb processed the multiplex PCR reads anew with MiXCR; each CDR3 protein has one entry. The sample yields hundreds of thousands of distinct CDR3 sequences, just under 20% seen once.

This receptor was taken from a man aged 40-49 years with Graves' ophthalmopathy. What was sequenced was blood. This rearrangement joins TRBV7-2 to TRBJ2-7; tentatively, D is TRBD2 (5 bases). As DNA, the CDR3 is TGTGCCAGCAGCCCTGGGAGCATGGAGCAGTACTTC. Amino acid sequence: CASSPGSMEQYF.